Described below is a single TCR beta chain sequence and its context. Its specificity is not known. In the PCR, 60 Vbeta and 13 Jbeta primers were used. Measured with immunoSEQ multiplex PCR; TCRdb has only the in-frame clones, and not every one. Of roughly 100,000 clones listed, 76% were seen once; the top ten hold approximately 2%. The data originate from a study of cytomegalovirus exposure and HLA in healthy donors. The V and J ends lost 0 bases and 6 bases respectively, with 10 bases between them. The CDR3 has 13 residues. The germline gives CDR1 SGDLS, CDR2 YYNGEE. Whole-study results and caveats: In a later analysis, TCR beta V- and J-gene trimming showed a link to a missense DCLRE1C variant. Later analysis found that TCR beta chains associated with HLA were more clonally expanded than other, equally common chains. It was reportedly the case that the classifier diagnosed cytomegalovirus status with high specificity and sensitivity. Being productive about 87% or about 30% of the time was typical of most TCR beta V segments in an earlier analysis.

The V call is TRBV9, the J call TRBJ2-7; D gene uncertain. The sequence was collected from a middle-aged man in good health and CMV-seronegative. The sequenced material came from PBMCs. CDR3 sequence: CASSVDSSGEQYF. CDR3 nucleotides: TGTGCCAGCAGCGTAGATTCGTCGGGCGAGCAGTACTTC.